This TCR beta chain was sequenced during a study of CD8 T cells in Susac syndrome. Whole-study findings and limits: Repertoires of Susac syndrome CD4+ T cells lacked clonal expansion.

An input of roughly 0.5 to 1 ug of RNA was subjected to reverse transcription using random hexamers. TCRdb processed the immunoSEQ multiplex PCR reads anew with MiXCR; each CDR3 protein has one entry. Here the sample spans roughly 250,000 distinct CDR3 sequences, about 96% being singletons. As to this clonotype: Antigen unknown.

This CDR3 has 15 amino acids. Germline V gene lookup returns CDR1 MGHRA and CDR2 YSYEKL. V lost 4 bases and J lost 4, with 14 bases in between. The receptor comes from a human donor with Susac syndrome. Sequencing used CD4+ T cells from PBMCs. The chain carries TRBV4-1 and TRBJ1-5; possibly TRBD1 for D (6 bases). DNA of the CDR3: TGCGCCAGCAGCCTGTTGGGGACAAGAAATCAGCCCCAGCATTTT. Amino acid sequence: CASSLLGTRNQPQHF.